Below, 5 T cell receptor beta chains from the same sample are listed, as sequenced in a study of T-cell reconstitution after alpha-beta-depleted transplantation in children. Unique molecular identifiers were incorporated during preparation of the TCRbeta library. Via MiXCR, TCRdb re-called the PCR reads, giving one row per CDR3 protein. The sample includes around 530,000 distinct CDR3 sequences, over 25% seen only once; the top ten take approximately 2.3%. Source: PBMCs from the stem cell graft donor, taken from the stem cell graft. These receptors were collected from a human donor who donated a stem cell graft to a child with aplastic anemia.

V gene TRBV10-2 combines with J gene TRBJ1-5; TRBD1 matches 9 bases. Germline CDR1 and CDR2: WSHSY and SAAADI. CDR3 length: 14 amino acids. The ends lost 3 bases at V and 7 bases at J; junction bases unmatched: 4. The CDR3 sequence: CASSDDRGSQPQHF. CDR3 DNA sequence: TGCGCCAGCAGTGATGACAGGGGGTCCCAGCCCCAGCATTTT.

The chain combines TRBV20-1 with TRBJ2-1; D may be TRBD2 (6 bases). Germline-derived CDR1 and CDR2 are DFQATT and SNEGSKA (reference sequence). Trimming cost V 6 bases and J 7 bases, with 16 bases left between them. This CDR3 comprises 13 residues. The CDR3 sequence: CSAPPGLPNEQFF. The CDR3 DNA sequence: TGCAGTGCCCCGCCGGGACTCCCAAATGAGCAGTTCTTC.

This clonotype has just a few counts. The chain couples TRBV19 to TRBJ1-1; D is uncertain. The V and J ends lost 1 base and 5 bases respectively, with 14 bases between them. Germline CDR1 is LNHDA and CDR2 is SQIVND (reference sequence). This CDR3 has 15 residues. CDR3: CASSIGTFRGTEAFF. CDR3 nucleotide sequence: TGTGCCAGTAGTATAGGTACGTTCCGGGGAACTGAAGCTTTCTTT.

This chain joins TRBV7-9 and TRBJ1-1; D not certain. Trimming removed 7 bases from V and 7 bases from J, with 13 bases in between. Per the germline V gene, CDR1 is SEHNR and CDR2 is FQNEAQ (reference sequence). The CDR3 spans 12 residues. The CDR3 loop is CASIQSESEAFF. The DNA for the CDR3 is TGTGCCAGCATCCAATCCGAGAGTGAAGCTTTCTTT.

The chain couples TRBV4-3 to TRBJ2-7; 10 nucleotides match TRBD2. The germline V gene has CDR1 LGHNA and CDR2 YSLEER. This CDR3 spans 15 amino acids. V lost 4 bases and J lost 5; bases outside the gene matches: 8. The CDR3: CASSPTSGVPNEQYF. CDR3 bases: TGCGCCAGCAGCCCTACTAGCGGGGTTCCTAACGAGCAGTACTTC.